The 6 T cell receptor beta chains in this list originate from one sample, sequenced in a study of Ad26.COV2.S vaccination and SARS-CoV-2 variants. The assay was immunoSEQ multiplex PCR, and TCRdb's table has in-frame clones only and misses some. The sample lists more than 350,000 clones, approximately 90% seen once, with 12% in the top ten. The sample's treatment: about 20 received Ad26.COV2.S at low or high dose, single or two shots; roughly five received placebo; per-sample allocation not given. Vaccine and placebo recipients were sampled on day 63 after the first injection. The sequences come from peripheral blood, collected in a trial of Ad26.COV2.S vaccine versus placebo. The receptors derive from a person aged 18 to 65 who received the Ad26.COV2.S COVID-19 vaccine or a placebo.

DNA for the CDR3: TGTGCCACCAGCAGAGACGTCCGGGACCTGGGTGAGCAGTTCTTC. Its protein product is CATSRDVRDLGEQFF. This rearrangement joins TRBV15 to TRBJ2-1, with D tentatively TRBD1 or TRBD2 (5 bases each). V lost 0 bases to trimming and J lost 9 bases, with 15 bases between them. From germline, CDR1 is LNHNV and CDR2 YYDKDF (reference sequence). This CDR3 has 15 amino acids. Drawing the rest from reference TRBV15 and TRBJ2-1, the complete variable domain is DAMVIQNPRYQVTQFGKPVTLSCSQTLNHNVMYWYQQKSSQAPKLLFHYYDKDFNNEADTPDNFQSRRPNTSFCFLDIRSPGLGDTAMYLCATSRDVRDLGEQFFGPGTRLTVL.

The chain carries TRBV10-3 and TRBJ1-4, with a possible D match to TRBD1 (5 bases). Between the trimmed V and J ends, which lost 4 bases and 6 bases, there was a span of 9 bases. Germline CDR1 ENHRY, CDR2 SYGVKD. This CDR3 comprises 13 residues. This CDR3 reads CAISGGRDEKLFF. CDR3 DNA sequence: TGTGCCATCAGTGGGGGCAGGGATGAAAAACTGTTTTTT.

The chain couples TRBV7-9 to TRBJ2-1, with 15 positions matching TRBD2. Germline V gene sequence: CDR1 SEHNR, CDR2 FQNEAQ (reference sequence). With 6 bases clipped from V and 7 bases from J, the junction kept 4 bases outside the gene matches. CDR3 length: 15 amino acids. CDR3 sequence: CASRRTSGRANEQFF. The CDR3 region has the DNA TGTGCCAGCAGACGGACTAGCGGGAGGGCGAATGAGCAGTTCTTC. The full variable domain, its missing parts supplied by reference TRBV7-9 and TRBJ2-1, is DTGVSQNPRHKITKRGQNVTFRCDPISEHNRLYWYRQTLGQGPEFLTYFQNEAQLEKSRLLSDRFSAERPKGSFSTLEIQRTEQGDSAMYLCASRRTSGRANEQFFGPGTRLTVL.

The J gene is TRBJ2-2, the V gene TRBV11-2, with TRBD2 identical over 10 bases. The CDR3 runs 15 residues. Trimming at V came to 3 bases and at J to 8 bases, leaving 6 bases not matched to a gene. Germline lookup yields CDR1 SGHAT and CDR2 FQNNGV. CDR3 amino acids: CASSLGLAGAGELFF. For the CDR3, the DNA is TGTGCCAGCAGCTTGGGGCTAGCGGGAGCGGGGGAGCTGTTTTTT.

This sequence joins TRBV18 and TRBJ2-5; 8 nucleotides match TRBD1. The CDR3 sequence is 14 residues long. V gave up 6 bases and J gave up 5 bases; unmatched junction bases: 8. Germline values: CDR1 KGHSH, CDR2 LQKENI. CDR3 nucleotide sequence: TGTGCCAGCTCCGTGCAGGGGGCTGTGGAGACCCAGTACTTC. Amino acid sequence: CASSVQGAVETQYF.

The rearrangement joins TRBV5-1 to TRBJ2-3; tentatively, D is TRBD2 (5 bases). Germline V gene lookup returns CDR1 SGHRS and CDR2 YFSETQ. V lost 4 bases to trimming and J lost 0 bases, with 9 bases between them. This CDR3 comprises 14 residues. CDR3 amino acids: CASSKRTSTDTQYF. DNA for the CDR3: TGCGCCAGCAGCAAACGGACTAGCACAGATACGCAGTATTTT.